These 8 T cell receptor beta chains originate from one sample sequenced in a study of OX40 agonist ivuxolimab in advanced cancers. Data came from immunoSEQ multiplex PCR; TCRdb stores just in-frame clones and leaves some out. The sample lists 20,000 or so clones, about 77% occurring once. This specimen consisted of CD4+ or CD8+ T cells sorted from blood, obtained in a trial of the OX40 agonist ivuxolimab. The origin of the receptors is an adult with an advanced solid tumor such as melanoma, head and neck, liver or kidney cancer.

The rearrangement links TRBV7-9 to TRBJ1-1; TRBD1 agrees at 8 bases. From germline, CDR1 is SEHNR and CDR2 FQNEAQ (reference sequence). J lost 0 bases, V lost 5 bases, and 5 bases had no gene match. This CDR3 region has 15 residues. CDR3 coding DNA: TGTGCCAGCAGCACGGGACAGGCGATGAACACTGAAGCTTTCTTT. The encoded protein is CASSTGQAMNTEAFF.

This chain links TRBV7-3 with TRBJ2-2; 7 bases line up with TRBD1. The ends lost 5 bases at V and 7 bases at J; junction bases unmatched: 10. CDR3 size: 15 residues. The germline CDR1 and CDR2 sequences are SGHTA and FQGTGA. CDR3 coding DNA: TGTGCCAGCAGCCCCCCGACAGGGTATTTCGGGGAGCTGTTTTTT. This translates into CASSPPTGYFGELFF. Full variable domain (missing parts from reference TRBV7-3 and TRBJ2-2): GAGVSQTPSNKVTEKGKYVELRCDPISGHTALYWYRQSLGQGPEFLIYFQGTGAADDSGLPNDRFFAVRPEGSVSTLKIQRTERGDSAVYLCASSPPTGYFGELFFGEGSRLTVL.

CDR3 protein: CASSLQAPNEQFF. In DNA, the CDR3 is TGTGCCAGCAGCTTGCAAGCTCCCAATGAGCAGTTCTTC. The chain employs TRBV7-9 and TRBJ2-1; D call uncertain. The V gene lost 3 bases and the J gene lost 6 bases, with 9 bases spanning the gap. Germline CDR1 reads SEHNR; CDR2 reads FQNEAQ (reference sequence). This CDR3 has 13 residues. Full variable domain (rest looked up from reference TRBV7-9 and TRBJ2-1): DTGVSQNPRHKITKRGQNVTFRCDPISEHNRLYWYRQTLGQGPEFLTYFQNEAQLEKSRLLSDRFSAERPKGSFSTLEIQRTEQGDSAMYLCASSLQAPNEQFFGPGTRLTVL.

V is TRBV28 and J is TRBJ2-5; TRBD2 agrees at 12 bases. This CDR3 is built from 16 residues. V shed 3 bases, J shed 5 bases, and the junction held 7 bases outside the gene matches. Germline lookup yields CDR1 MDHEN and CDR2 SYDVKM. DNA of the CDR3: TGTGCCAGCAGTTTCCTAGCGGGAGGGCCGGGGGAGACCCAGTACTTC. Its translation: CASSFLAGGPGETQYF.

The chain has TRBV5-8 and TRBJ2-7; tentative D call: TRBD2 (6 bases). Trimming left V 1 base short and J 3 bases short, with 8 bases between. CDR1 and CDR2 (germline): SGHTS, YDEGEE. The CDR3 runs to 13 residues. This chain's CDR3 is CASSLPGDYEQYF. The CDR3 DNA is TGTGCCAGCAGCTTGCCGGGGGACTACGAGCAGTACTTC.

The genes are TRBV19 and TRBJ1-5, with a weak D call TRBD1 (6 bases). Germline values: CDR1 LNHDA, CDR2 SQIVND (reference sequence). Trimming took 4 bases from V and 0 from J, leaving 13 bases between them. CDR3 length: 16 residues. The CDR3 DNA reads as TGTGCCAGTAGTACGGGACACATTTATAGCAATCAGCCCCAGCATTTT. As protein: CASSTGHIYSNQPQHF. The full variable domain, its missing parts supplied by reference TRBV19 and TRBJ1-5, is DGGITQSPKYLFRKEGQNVTLSCEQNLNHDAMYWYRQDPGQGLRLIYYSQIVNDFQKGDIAEGYSVSREKKESFPLTVTSAQKNPTAFYLCASSTGHIYSNQPQHFGDGTRLSIL.

This chain connects TRBV4-1 to TRBJ1-1; TRBD1 agrees at 7 bases. V was pared by 1 base and J by 0 bases, with 8 bases of the junction left unmatched. Germline lookup yields CDR1 MGHRA and CDR2 YSYEKL. The CDR3 extends over 17 amino acids. The CDR3 here is CASSQAYRGSMNTEAFF. CDR3 coding DNA: TGCGCCAGCAGCCAAGCGTACAGGGGAAGCATGAACACTGAAGCTTTCTTT.

In its sample, this clone was seen once. Germline is not matched at one junction end, which may reflect a read error. Other DNA sequences in the sample encode the same CDR3. The chain joins TRBV4-1 to TRBJ1-5; D gene unclear. The CDR3 extends over 14 amino acids. Germline CDR1 and CDR2: MGHRA and YSYEKL. The CDR3 loop reads CASSHRGSGQPQHF. For the CDR3, the DNA is TGTGCCAGCAGCCATAGAGGGAGTGGTCAGCCCCAGCATTTT.